Listed below are T cell receptor beta chains from one sample, sequenced in a study of blood T cells in healthy people across ages. Each CDR3 protein gets one entry after TCRdb re-called the 5' RACE reads with MiXCR. Among about 1,800,000 distinct CDR3 sequences, 28% were seen once, and the ten largest hold 7.7%. Sequencing input: blood. The receptors come from a woman aged 30 to 39 in good health. The CDR3 runs from the conserved cysteine through the conserved F or W. A D gene is named only where the DNA matches it firmly. A row's size may be missing; if present it is once, few, many or a size class.

d_call	j_call	v_call	clone_size	cdr3_aa	cdr3_nt
-	TRBJ2-7	TRBV5-1	many	CASSLTGIEQYF	TGCGCCAGCAGCTTAACAGGGATTGAGCAGTACTTC
-	TRBJ2-1	TRBV29-1	many	CSVELQFF	TGCAGCGTTGAATTGCAGTTCTTC
-	TRBJ1-1	TRBV5-1	few	CASSLVGGTTEAFF	TGCGCCAGCAGCTTGGTAGGGGGGACCACTGAAGCTTTCTTT
-	TRBJ2-7	TRBV7-2	many	CASSPRIITYEQYF	TGTGCCAGCAGCCCTCGGATAATTACCTACGAGCAGTACTTC
-	TRBJ2-5	TRBV13	-	CASSATAQETQYF	TGTGCCAGCAGCGCGACAGCACAAGAGACCCAGTACTTC
TRBD2	TRBJ2-1	TRBV6-5	many	CASSRASGGSYNEQFF	TGTGCCAGCAGCCGAGCTAGCGGGGGTTCCTACAATGAGCAGTTCTTC
TRBD2	TRBJ2-1	TRBV6-5	-	CASSYGGRTYEQFF	TGTGCCAGCAGTTATGGCGGGAGAACCTACGAGCAGTTCTTC
-	TRBJ2-1	TRBV11-2	once	CASSRPGRDEQFF	TGTGCCAGCAGCCGGCCAGGGCGGGATGAGCAGTTCTTC
TRBD2	TRBJ2-7	TRBV20-1	few	CSALSGINTYEQYF	TGCAGTGCTCTTAGCGGGATTAATACCTACGAGCAGTACTTC
TRBD1	TRBJ1-6	TRBV6-5	few	CASSYETLNDRGGHSPLHF	TGTGCCAGCAGTTACGAAACCCTTAATGACAGGGGTGGGCATTCACCCCTCCACTTT
-	TRBJ1-1	TRBV12-3/TRBV12-4	-	CASRIIGTEAFF	TGTGCCAGCCGGATTATCGGCACTGAAGCTTTCTTT
TRBD1	TRBJ2-2	TRBV4-2	few	CASSERTGVAGELFF	TGTGCCAGCAGCGAAAGGACAGGGGTGGCCGGGGAGCTGTTTTTT
TRBD1	TRBJ1-2	TRBV20-1	few	CRATTGLGYGYTF	TGCCGTGCCACGACAGGGTTGGGCTATGGCTACACCTTC
-	TRBJ1-5	TRBV6-2/TRBV6-3	-	CASSPPTIRKNQPQHF	TGTGCCAGCAGTCCACCTACTATTCGGAAAAATCAGCCCCAGCATTTT
TRBD2	TRBJ2-7	TRBV28	many	CASSFRGGREAYEQYF	TGTGCCAGCAGTTTCCGGGGGGGCAGGGAAGCCTACGAGCAGTACTTC
-	TRBJ2-7	TRBV7-2	few	CASSLAPRESGEQYF	TGTGCCAGCAGCTTAGCCCCCCGTGAGTCGGGCGAGCAGTACTTC
-	TRBJ2-5	TRBV7-2	many	CASSLAGQLQETQYF	TGTGCCAGCAGCTTAGCTGGACAGTTACAAGAGACCCAGTACTTC
TRBD2	TRBJ2-7	TRBV4-1	many	CASSPIGRLAGYSYEQYF	TGCGCCAGCAGCCCCATAGGCCGACTAGCGGGGTACTCCTACGAGCAGTACTTC
-	TRBJ2-7	TRBV20-1	-	CSARPTSVRGDEQYF	TGCAGTGCTAGGCCTACTTCCGTGAGGGGGGACGAGCAGTACTTC
-	TRBJ2-1	TRBV27	-	CASRGTPGSSSYNEQFF	TGTGCCAGCAGGGGAACCCCGGGGAGTAGCTCCTACAATGAGCAGTTCTTC
-	TRBJ2-7	TRBV6-6	-	CASRGRVVTYEQYF	TGTGCCAGCAGGGGGCGGGTCGTAACCTACGAGCAGTACTTC
-	TRBJ2-5	TRBV4-1	few	CASSQGEGEKETQYF	TGCGCCAGCAGCCAAGGAGAAGGTGAGAAAGAGACCCAGTACTTC
-	TRBJ2-7	TRBV11-2	-	CASRQDSLPEQYF	TGTGCCAGCAGACAGGACAGTTTGCCCGAGCAGTACTTC
-	TRBJ1-5	TRBV12-5	once	CASGSQVLRPQHF	TGTGCTAGTGGTTCTCAGGTGTTACGGCCCCAGCATTTT
-	TRBJ2-5	TRBV20-1	-	CSARRRAGETQYF	TGCAGTGCTAGAAGACGAGCGGGAGAGACCCAGTACTTC
TRBD2	TRBJ2-5	TRBV30	few	CAWKRAGGQETQYF	TGTGCCTGGAAACGAGCGGGAGGACAAGAGACCCAGTACTTC
-	TRBJ2-7	TRBV2	many	CASKDTNYEQYF	TGTGCCAGTAAGGACACTAACTACGAGCAGTACTTC
-	TRBJ1-3	TRBV11-3	-	CASSLDGDTIYF	TGTGCCAGCAGCTTAGATGGAGACACCATATATTTT
TRBD1	TRBJ2-3	TRBV5-1	few	CASSLRIQGIGDTQYF	TGCGCCAGCAGCTTGAGGATACAGGGGATAGGAGATACGCAGTATTTT
TRBD2	TRBJ2-5	TRBV5-6	few	CASSLEGTSGTQETQYF	TGTGCCAGCAGCTTAGAAGGGACTAGCGGGACCCAAGAGACCCAGTACTTC
-	TRBJ2-1	TRBV7-6	-	CASSTGRLNEQFF	TGTGCCAGCAGCACGGGACGGCTCAATGAGCAGTTCTTC
-	TRBJ2-5	TRBV3-1	-	CASSQDLGPQETQYF	TGTGCCAGCAGCCAAGATCTGGGCCCCCAAGAGACCCAGTACTTC
-	TRBJ2-7	TRBV24-1	-	CATLRQASYEQYF	TGTGCCACCCTAAGACAGGCCTCCTACGAGCAGTACTTC
TRBD2	TRBJ2-7	TRBV27	-	CASSPSLAGGHYEQYF	TGTGCCAGCAGTCCCTCACTAGCGGGGGGCCACTACGAGCAGTACTTC
-	TRBJ2-7	TRBV7-6	-	CASSLNTGGTSCEQYF	TGTGCCAGCAGCTTAAACACGGGCGGGACCTCCTGCGAGCAGTACTTC
-	TRBJ1-5	TRBV7-9	-	CASSSGSRGQPQHF	TGTGCCAGCAGCTCTGGGAGCCGCGGGCAGCCCCAGCATTTT
-	TRBJ1-2	TRBV7-2	-	CASSHSYGYTF	TGTGCCAGCAGCCACAGCTATGGCTACACCTTC
TRBD2	TRBJ2-2	TRBV5-1	few	CASSFSGGADTGELFF	TGCGCCAGCAGCTTCAGCGGGGGGGCCGACACCGGGGAGCTGTTTTTT
-	TRBJ1-2	TRBV20-1	few	CSALDSSPYGYTF	TGCAGTGCCCTGGACAGTTCCCCCTATGGCTACACCTTC
-	TRBJ2-1	TRBV5-1	few	CASSLEGRGNEQFF	TGCGCCAGCAGCTTGGAGGGTAGGGGCAATGAGCAGTTCTTC
TRBD1	TRBJ2-7	TRBV28	-	CATGTGLYEQYF	TGTGCCACCGGGACAGGACTCTACGAGCAGTACTTC